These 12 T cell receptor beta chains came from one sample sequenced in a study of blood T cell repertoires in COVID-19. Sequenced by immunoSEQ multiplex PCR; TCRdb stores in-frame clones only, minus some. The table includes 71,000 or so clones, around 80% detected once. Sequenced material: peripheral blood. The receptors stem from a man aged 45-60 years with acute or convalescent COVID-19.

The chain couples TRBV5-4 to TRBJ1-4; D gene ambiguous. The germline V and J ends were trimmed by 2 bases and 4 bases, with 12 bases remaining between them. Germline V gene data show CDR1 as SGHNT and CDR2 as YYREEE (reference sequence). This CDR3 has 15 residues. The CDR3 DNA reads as TGTGCCAGCAGCTTAGGCGGAGCGGTTAATGAAAAACTGTTTTTT. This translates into CASSLGGAVNEKLFF.

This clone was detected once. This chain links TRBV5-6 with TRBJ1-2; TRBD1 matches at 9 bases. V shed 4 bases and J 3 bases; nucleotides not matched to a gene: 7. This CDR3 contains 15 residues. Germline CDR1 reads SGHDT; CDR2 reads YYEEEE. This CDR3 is CASSPRQGGYYGYTF. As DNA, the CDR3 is TGTGCCAGCAGCCCGCGACAGGGGGGCTACTATGGCTACACCTTC.

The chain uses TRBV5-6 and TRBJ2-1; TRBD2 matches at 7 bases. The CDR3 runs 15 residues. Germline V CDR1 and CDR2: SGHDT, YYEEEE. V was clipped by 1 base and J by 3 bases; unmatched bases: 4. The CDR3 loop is CASSLRGSLYNEQFF. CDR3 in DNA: TGTGCCAGCAGCTTGCGCGGGAGCCTCTACAATGAGCAGTTCTTC.

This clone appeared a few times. DNA for the CDR3: TGTGCCAGCAGCTTCAGCACCGGGGAGCTGTTTTTT. Amino acid sequence: CASSFSTGELFF. The chain has TRBV7-6 and TRBJ2-2, with D uncertain. The length of the CDR3 is 12 residues. The V end was cut by 3 bases, the J end by 4 bases, with 3 bases between. The germline V gene has CDR1 SGHVS and CDR2 FNYEAQ.

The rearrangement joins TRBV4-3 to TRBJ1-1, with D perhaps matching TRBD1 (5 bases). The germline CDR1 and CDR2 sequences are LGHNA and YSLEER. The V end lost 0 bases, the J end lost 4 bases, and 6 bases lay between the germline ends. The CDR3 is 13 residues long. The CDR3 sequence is CASSQEQGTEAFF. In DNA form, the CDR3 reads TGCGCCAGCAGCCAAGAGCAGGGCACTGAAGCTTTCTTT.

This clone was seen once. As DNA, the CDR3 is TGTGCCAGCAGCTCCGTCGTTTCGGGGGGAACGCAGTATTTT. Protein sequence: CASSSVVSGGTQYF. The chain recombines TRBV7-2 with TRBJ2-3; 7 bases map to TRBD2. This CDR3 is built from 14 residues. Germline V gene sequence: CDR1 SGHTA, CDR2 FQGNSA. V was clipped by 4 bases and J by 9 bases; unmatched bases: 10. Combining the CDR3 with reference TRBV7-2 and TRBJ2-3 gives the whole variable domain GAGVSQSPSNKVTEKGKDVELRCDPISGHTALYWYRQSLGQGLEFLIYFQGNSAPDKSGLPSDRFSAERTGGSVSTLTIQRTQQEDSAVYLCASSSVVSGGTQYFGPGTRLTVL.

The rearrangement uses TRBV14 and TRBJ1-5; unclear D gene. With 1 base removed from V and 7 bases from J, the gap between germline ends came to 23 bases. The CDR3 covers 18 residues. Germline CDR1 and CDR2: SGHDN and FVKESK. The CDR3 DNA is TGTGCCAGCAGCCAAGGAGGGCCTTGGCACTCTTATATACAGCCCCAGCATTTT. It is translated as CASSQGGPWHSYIQPQHF.

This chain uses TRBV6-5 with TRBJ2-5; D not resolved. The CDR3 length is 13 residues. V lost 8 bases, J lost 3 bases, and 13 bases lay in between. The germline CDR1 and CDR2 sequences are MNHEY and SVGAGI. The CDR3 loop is CASRNYQEETQYF. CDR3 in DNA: TGTGCCAGCCGGAATTATCAGGAAGAGACCCAGTACTTC.

CDR3 DNA sequence: TGTGCCAGCAGTTCCCGCAGGGAGGACACTGAAGCTTTCTTT. Its protein product is CASSSRREDTEAFF. This chain joins TRBV2 and TRBJ1-1; weak D call: TRBD1 (5 bases). The CDR3 covers 14 residues. Trimming removed 5 bases at V and 3 bases at J, with 13 bases between. Germline CDR1 reads SNHLY; CDR2 reads FYNNEI.

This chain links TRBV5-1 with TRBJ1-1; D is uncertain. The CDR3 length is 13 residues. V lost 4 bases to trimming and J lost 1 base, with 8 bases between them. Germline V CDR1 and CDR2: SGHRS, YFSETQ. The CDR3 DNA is TGCGCCAGCAGCCCTTTAGAGAACACTGAAGCTTTCTTT. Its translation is CASSPLENTEAFF.

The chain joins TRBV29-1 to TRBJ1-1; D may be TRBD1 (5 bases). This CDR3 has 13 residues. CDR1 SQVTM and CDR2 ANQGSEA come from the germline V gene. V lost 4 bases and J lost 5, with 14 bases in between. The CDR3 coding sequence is TGCAGCGTTGTATCCAGGGAGGGGACTGAAGCTTTCTTT. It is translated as CSVVSREGTEAFF.

CDR3 nucleotides: TGCGCCAGCAGCCAAGGGGTGATTTATGGAGCCACTGAAGCTTTCTTT. Its protein product is CASSQGVIYGATEAFF. The chain combines TRBV4-3 with TRBJ1-1; D gene unclear. The CDR3 has 16 amino acids. V was trimmed by 1 base and J by 4 bases, leaving 16 bases between them. CDR1 is LGHNA and CDR2 is YSLEER in the germline V gene.